These T cell receptor beta chains were read from a single sample in a study of TIL therapy for anti-PD-1-resistant metastatic lung cancer. TCRdb's table, derived via immunoSEQ multiplex PCR, lists solely in-frame clones and lacks some. The table has 45,000 to 60,000 clones, about three quarters seen once. The sequenced sample was tumor tissue, obtained at baseline. The receptors were sampled from a person aged 25-85 years with non-small cell lung cancer. The CDR3 runs from the conserved cysteine through the conserved F or W. A D gene is named only where the DNA matches it firmly. Clone size is shown for a subset of rows, as once, few, many or a class of expanded clone.

TRBV27	NA	NA	TRBJ1-1	CASSLYLNTEAFF	TGTGCCAGCAGTCTATATTTGAACACTGAAGCTTTCTTT
TRBV9	few	NA	TRBJ2-5	CASSVAGGHAGETQYF	TGTGCCAGCAGCGTAGCGGGGGGCCATGCCGGGGAGACCCAGTACTTC
TRBV6-1	NA	NA	TRBJ1-1	CASSRQANPEAFF	TGTGCCAGCAGTCGTCAAGCCAATCCTGAAGCTTTCTTT
TRBV28	once	NA	TRBJ2-5	CASRPGADQETQYF	TGTGCCAGCAGACCCGGAGCAGACCAAGAGACCCAGTACTTC
TRBV5-4	NA	TRBD2	TRBJ2-2	CASSTATSGGNTGELFF	TGTGCCAGCAGCACTGCCACTAGCGGGGGGAACACCGGGGAGCTGTTTTTT
TRBV28	NA	NA	TRBJ1-2	CASRQGGRGYTF	TGTGCCAGCAGACAAGGAGGGAGGGGCTACACCTTC
TRBV11-2	NA	TRBD2	TRBJ2-1	CASSPRGLAGYNEQFF	TGTGCCAGCAGCCCAAGGGGACTAGCGGGATACAATGAGCAGTTCTTC
TRBV5-1	NA	NA	TRBJ2-7	CASSLGRDSSYEQYF	TGCGCCAGCAGCTTGGGGCGGGATTCCTCCTACGAGCAGTACTTC
TRBV6-1	NA	TRBD2	TRBJ2-5	CASSENRGGQETQYF	TGTGCCAGCAGTGAAAATCGGGGGGGCCAAGAGACCCAGTACTTC
TRBV10-1	NA	NA	TRBJ2-7	CASSVMTLRSSYEQYF	TGCGCCAGCAGTGTCATGACTCTCCGGAGCTCCTACGAGCAGTACTTC
TRBV27	few	NA	TRBJ2-1	CASRRFRSTEQFF	TGTGCCAGCAGGAGGTTTCGGAGCACTGAGCAGTTCTTC
TRBV28	few	TRBD1	TRBJ1-5	CASSLLGQNQPQHF	TGTGCCAGCAGTTTATTGGGACAGAATCAGCCCCAGCATTTT
TRBV5-4	NA	NA	TRBJ2-3	CASSPAGPSTDTQYF	TGTGCCAGCTCCCCCGCGGGACCTAGCACAGATACGCAGTATTTT
TRBV19	NA	NA	TRBJ1-1	CASILRGHTEAFF	TGTGCCAGTATCCTTCGGGGGCACACTGAAGCTTTCTTT
TRBV5-6	NA	TRBD1	TRBJ1-2	CASSLTGAKDYGYTF	TGTGCCAGCAGTTTGACAGGGGCGAAAGACTATGGCTACACCTTC
TRBV7-8	NA	NA	TRBJ2-3	CASSLGVGGGTDTQYF	TGTGCCAGCAGCTTGGGGGTCGGAGGAGGCACAGATACGCAGTATTTT
TRBV7-8	few	NA	TRBJ2-7	CASSLREGEYEQYF	TGTGCCAGCAGCTTGCGTGAGGGCGAGTACGAGCAGTACTTC
TRBV2	few	TRBD1	TRBJ1-1	CASRDRQGTEAFF	TGTGCCAGCAGGGATCGACAGGGCACTGAAGCTTTCTTT
TRBV10-3	NA	TRBD1	TRBJ1-2	CAISTDRGYGYTF	TGTGCCATCAGTACCGACAGGGGCTATGGCTACACCTTC
TRBV27	NA	NA	TRBJ1-2	CASSLSKGFNTAYGYTF	TGTGCCAGCAGTTTATCGAAAGGTTTCAATACGGCCTATGGCTACACCTTC
TRBV14	NA	NA	TRBJ1-2	CASSQDPQGKYGYTF	TGTGCCAGCAGCCAAGACCCTCAGGGAAAATATGGCTACACCTTC
TRBV29-1	NA	TRBD1	TRBJ2-3	CSVESGRGTDTQYF	TGCAGCGTTGAATCGGGCAGGGGGACAGATACGCAGTATTTT
TRBV7-9	few	NA	TRBJ1-5	CASSQSYSNQPQHF	TGTGCCAGCAGCCAATCTTATAGCAATCAGCCCCAGCATTTT
TRBV6-6	NA	NA	TRBJ1-2	CASRTSGDGYTF	TGTGCCAGCAGAACCTCCGGGGACGGCTACACCTTC
TRBV19	NA	NA	TRBJ1-6	CASSLTRQDPALHF	TGTGCCAGTAGTCTCACCCGACAGGACCCGGCCCTCCACTTT
TRBV19	NA	TRBD1	TRBJ2-7	CASSPGGQYEQYF	TGTGCCAGTAGCCCAGGGGGTCAGTACGAGCAGTACTTC
TRBV13	NA	TRBD1	TRBJ1-4	CASSFALPGQGYLSEKLFF	TGTGCCAGCAGCTTTGCCCTCCCGGGACAGGGTTATCTGAGTGAAAAACTGTTTTTT
TRBV9	NA	TRBD1	TRBJ1-1	CASSVVGTGLNEAFF	TGTGCCAGCAGCGTAGTCGGGACAGGACTGAACGAAGCTTTCTTT
TRBV7-3	NA	TRBD2	TRBJ2-3	CASSTSGAFTDTQYF	TGTGCCAGCAGCACAAGCGGGGCCTTCACAGATACGCAGTATTTT
TRBV5-1	once	NA	TRBJ1-2	CASSRDQGGYGYTF	TGCGCCAGCAGCAGAGACCAAGGCGGCTATGGCTACACCTTC
TRBV5-1	NA	NA	TRBJ2-7	CASSVTGSYEQYF	TGCGCCAGCAGCGTAACAGGTTCCTACGAGCAGTACTTC
TRBV9	NA	TRBD2	TRBJ2-2	CASSISGGAVGELFF	TGTGCCAGCAGCATTAGCGGGGGGGCCGTCGGGGAGCTGTTTTTT
TRBV21-1	NA	NA	TRBJ2-7	CAGAGTGVFYEQYF	TGTGCCGGAGCCGGGACAGGGGTTTTCTACGAGCAGTACTTC
TRBV10-2	NA	NA	TRBJ1-5	CASSELGGLGQPQHF	TGCGCCAGCAGTGAATTGGGGGGGTTGGGGCAGCCCCAGCATTTT
TRBV11-2	NA	NA	TRBJ2-1	CASSLLLSYNEQFF	TGTGCCAGCAGCCTTTTACTCTCCTACAATGAGCAGTTCTTC
TRBV28	NA	NA	TRBJ2-3	CASSPIFSSFLAPFGTDTQYF	TGTGCCAGCAGCCCAATCTTTTCCTCTTTTCTAGCGCCTTTTGGTACAGATACGCAGTATTTT
TRBV19	few	NA	TRBJ1-5	CASTKDGQGQPQHF	TGTGCCAGTACCAAGGACGGACAAGGTCAGCCCCAGCATTTT
TRBV5-4	NA	NA	TRBJ1-4	CASSPPTNEKLFF	TGTGCCAGCAGCCCCCCCACTAATGAAAAACTGTTTTTT
TRBV27	NA	NA	TRBJ2-1	CASGPFRVF	TGTGCCAGCGGCCCCTTCAGGGTCTTC
TRBV29-1	NA	TRBD2	TRBJ2-5	CSVDAILAGGETQYF	TGCAGCGTTGATGCCATACTAGCGGGTGGAGAGACCCAGTACTTC
TRBV29-1	medium-sized	NA	TRBJ2-1	CSVGGPRGSSYNEQFF	TGCAGCGTTGGGGGACCTAGGGGGAGTTCCTACAATGAGCAGTTCTTC
TRBV10-2	NA	NA	TRBJ2-3	CASGWGTDTQYF	TGCGCCAGCGGTTGGGGAACCGATACGCAGTATTTT
TRBV11-2	NA	NA	TRBJ1-1	CASSSVGFGVAFF	TGTGCCAGCAGCTCAGTAGGGTTTGGAGTAGCTTTCTTT